This TCR beta chain was retrieved from a study of blood T cells in healthy people across ages. Through a sample-barcoded 5' primer and a J-beta primer mix, a second PCR was run for about 6 to 11 cycles. Every single cDNA molecule received a tag from a template-switch adaptor with 12 random nucleotides. TCRdb redid the calling of the 5' RACE reads with MiXCR, one entry per CDR3 protein. Of about 1.1 million distinct CDR3 sequences listed, 35% to 40% were seen once; the top ten hold approximately 14%. V shed 5 bases, J shed 4 bases, and the junction held 5 bases outside the gene matches. The CDR3 is made up of 15 amino acids. Germline V lookup: CDR1 SGHAT, CDR2 FQNNGV. This clonotype was seen more than once but under ten times.

The chain uses TRBV11-2 and TRBJ1-4, with 9 nucleotides matching TRBD1. The sample consisted of blood. The sequence was collected from a man aged 18 to 30 in good health. The CDR3 loop reads CASSRGTGNNEKLFF. The CDR3 nucleotides are TGTGCCAGCAGCCGGGGGACAGGGAATAATGAAAAACTGTTTTTT. Looking up the rest from reference TRBV11-2 and TRBJ1-4 gives the full variable domain: EAGVAQSPRYKIIEKRQSVAFWCNPISGHATLYWYQQILGQGPKLLIQFQNNGVVDDSQLPKDRFSAERLKGVDSTLKIQPAKLEDSAVYLCASSRGTGNNEKLFFGSGTQLSVL.